The 27 T cell receptor beta chains presented below share a single source sample, sequenced in a study of regulatory T cells in long-lasting Graves disease. Arm-PCR of CDR3 regions with iRepertoire HTBI primers generated TCR beta libraries. Via MiXCR, TCRdb re-called the multiplex PCR reads, giving one row per CDR3 protein. This sample yields 400,000 to 500,000 distinct CDR3 sequences, of which approximately 22% are seen a single time; 14% belongs to the top ten. The sample's time point: persistent/refractory GD, antithyroid drugs over 5 years with positive TRAb. PBMC RNA was the source of the TCR library. Material: peripheral blood mononuclear cells (PBMCs), obtained when the disease was refractory, from a patient treated with antithyroid drugs. Receptor source: a female donor with Graves disease.

There are many counts of this clonotype. The V and J genes are TRBV6-1 and TRBJ1-2; D is perhaps TRBD1 (6 bases). Trimming took off 11 bases at V and 8 bases at J, with 18 bases between the two ends. CDR3 length equals 12 residues. The germline gives CDR1 MNHNS, CDR2 SASEGT. The CDR3 sequence is CAATGGEGGYTF. The CDR3 DNA sequence: TGTGCCGCCACGGGGGGCGAGGGAGGCTACACCTTC.

Many counts were recorded for this clonotype. V and J are TRBV7-6 and TRBJ2-5; TRBD2 is a possible D gene (6 bases). V was shortened by 0 bases and J by 3 bases, with 11 bases between the two germline ends. Germline V CDR1 and CDR2: SGHVS, FNYEAQ. This CDR3 is built from 15 residues. CDR3 residues: CASSLARGVEETQYF. CDR3 DNA sequence: TGTGCCAGCAGCTTAGCGCGCGGGGTGGAAGAGACCCAGTACTTC.

Concerning this clonotype: A much larger clone sits a single nucleotide away, making a read error possible. The genes are TRBV6-2 or TRBV6-3 and TRBJ1-4; 9 bases match TRBD1. CDR1 is MNHEY, CDR2 SVGEGT, per germline. CDR3 length: 14 residues. After removal of 8 bases from V and 6 bases from J, the junction contained 7 bases not matched to a gene. The CDR3, as DNA: TGTGCCAGCGGGCGGGACAGGGTCGATGAAAAACTGTTTTTT. This encodes CASGRDRVDEKLFF.

The rearrangement joins TRBV20-1 to TRBJ2-3; D possibly corresponds to TRBD2 (6 bases). Germline CDR1 and CDR2: DFQATT and SNEGSKA (reference sequence). This CDR3 is 14 amino acids long. Trimming removed 2 bases from V and 3 bases from J, with 12 bases in between. CDR3 loop: CSARREVRTDTQYF. Written as DNA, the CDR3 is TGCAGTGCTAGAAGGGAGGTCCGGACAGATACGCAGTATTTT.

This clonotype was observed a handful of times. V usage is TRBV7-9 and J usage is TRBJ1-1; maybe TRBD1 (5 bases). The length of the CDR3 is 17 residues. Germline CDR1 is SEHNR and CDR2 is FQNEAQ (reference sequence). V dropped 1 base and J dropped 4 bases, with 19 bases sitting between them. DNA for the CDR3: TGTGCCAGCAGCTTAGGGCTAACCGGGACCCGGGCCACTGAAGCTTTCTTT. It translates to CASSLGLTGTRATEAFF. The variable domain in full, completed from reference TRBV7-9 and TRBJ1-1, reads DTGVSQNPRHKITKRGQNVTFRCDPISEHNRLYWYRQTLGQGPEFLTYFQNEAQLEKSRLLSDRFSAERPKGSFSTLEIQRTEQGDSAMYLCASSLGLTGTRATEAFFGQGTRLTVV.

In its sample, this clonotype was seen many times. The chain carries TRBV19 and TRBJ1-2, with 9 nucleotides matching TRBD1. The trim removed 4 bases at V and 2 bases at J, leaving 14 bases unmatched. The CDR3 covers 18 residues. Germline lookup yields CDR1 LNHDA and CDR2 SQIVND (reference sequence). DNA of the CDR3: TGTGCCAGTAGTACCTTACACCTTCAGGGACAGGGAAACTATGGCTACACCTTC. Amino acids: CASSTLHLQGQGNYGYTF.

This clonotype showed up many times. The chain combines TRBV12-3 or TRBV12-4 with TRBJ2-7, with 9 bases identical to TRBD1. The CDR3 spans 16 residues. The V gene end was trimmed by 5 bases and the J gene end by 2 bases; junction bases not matched to a gene: 10. The CDR3 DNA follows: TGTGCCAGCAGTCTGCGGACAGGGGACTATACCTACGAGCAGTACTTC. The encoded protein is CASSLRTGDYTYEQYF.

There are many counts of this clonotype. The chain combines TRBV27 with TRBJ2-7, with D possibly being TRBD1 or TRBD2 (5 bases each). The V gene's germline CDR1 is MNHEY and CDR2 SMNVEV (reference sequence). Between the trimmed V and J ends, which lost 8 bases and 0 bases, there was a span of 14 bases. This CDR3 has 14 residues. The CDR3 reads CASQMGVGSYEQYF. In DNA form, the CDR3 reads TGTGCCAGCCAGATGGGGGTTGGCTCCTACGAGCAGTACTTC.

Points on this clonotype: A much larger clone differs by one base, so this may be a read error. V usage is TRBV12-3 or TRBV12-4 and J usage is TRBJ2-2, with 12 bases matching TRBD2. The CDR3 extends over 17 amino acids. With V trimmed by 7 bases and J by 7 bases, 13 bases remained unmatched. CDR3 protein: CASTPPPSGRAIGELFF. DNA of the CDR3: TGTGCCAGCACCCCTCCTCCTAGCGGGAGGGCCATCGGGGAGCTGTTTTTT.

This chain connects TRBV9 to TRBJ1-5; the D is unclear. Trimming cost V 0 bases and J 4 bases, with 8 bases left between them. The germline CDR1 and CDR2 sequences are SGDLS and YYNGEE. The CDR3 has 14 residues. The CDR3 here is CASSVGTVNQPQHF. CDR3 in DNA: TGTGCCAGCAGCGTAGGAACAGTTAATCAGCCCCAGCATTTT.

The chain employs TRBV5-4 and TRBJ2-7; D ambiguous. Germline assignment: CDR1 SGHNT and CDR2 YYREEE (reference sequence). V was shortened by 6 bases and J by 7 bases, with 20 bases between the two germline ends. The length of the CDR3 is 14 residues. CDR3 amino acids: CASTREAPSTEQYF. CDR3 DNA sequence: TGTGCCAGCACCCGAGAGGCGCCATCTACTGAGCAGTACTTC.

In this sample, this clonotype turned up many times. The chain recombines TRBV3-1 with TRBJ2-7; D uncertain. The germline V and J ends were trimmed by 4 bases and 4 bases, with 11 bases remaining between them. In germline, CDR1 is LGHDT, CDR2 YNNKEL (reference sequence). CDR3 length: 13 amino acids. CDR3 coding DNA: TGTGCCAGCAGCCCAGTCCTGGCTTACGAGCAGTACTTC. Its protein is CASSPVLAYEQYF.

V is TRBV20-1 and J is TRBJ2-7; TRBD2 matches 9 bases. The CDR3 has 14 amino acids. Trimming cost V 5 bases and J 4 bases; bases outside gene matches: 9. CDR1 and CDR2 from the germline V gene are DFQATT and SNEGSKA (reference sequence). The CDR3 reads CSAGNSGRKYEQYF. The CDR3 bases are TGCAGTGCTGGTAATAGCGGGAGAAAGTACGAGCAGTACTTC.

A note on this clonotype: A much larger clone sits a single nucleotide away, making a read error possible. This chain connects TRBV7-9 to TRBJ2-5; D is unclear. Germline lookup yields CDR1 SEHNR and CDR2 FQNEAQ (reference sequence). The CDR3 has 15 amino acids. Between the trimmed V and J ends, which lost 0 bases and 4 bases, there was a span of 12 bases. The CDR3, as DNA: TGTGCCAGCAGCTTAGCAGAGGCCCTTACAGAGACCCAGTACTTC. Translation: CASSLAEALTETQYF.

This clonotype was detected ten times or more. V is TRBV12-3 or TRBV12-4 and J is TRBJ1-2; no clear D gene. The CDR3 covers 12 residues. The V and J ends lost 2 bases and 5 bases respectively, with 6 bases between them. The CDR3 DNA sequence: TGTGCCAGCAGTTTATTAATTTATGGCTACACCTTC. Its translation: CASSLLIYGYTF.

This clonotype was seen only a few times. This chain links TRBV3-1 with TRBJ1-2; D is ambiguous. Trimming took 9 bases from V and 8 from J, leaving 28 bases between them. CDR3 size: 16 residues. CDR1 is LGHDT, CDR2 YNNKEL, per germline (reference sequence). CDR3 nucleotides: TGTGCCAGTCGCTTTCGGGCCGCGGCGGACGGCGGGGGCTACACCTTC. The encoded protein is CASRFRAAADGGGYTF.

The chain employs TRBV13 and TRBJ1-6; maybe TRBD1 (5 bases). This CDR3 is built from 14 residues. V was cut by 2 bases and J by 6 bases, with 8 bases left in between. Per the germline V gene, CDR1 is PRHDT and CDR2 is FYEKMQ (reference sequence). CDR3 coding DNA: TGTGCCAGCAGCTTACAGGGTGTTAATTCACCCCTCCACTTT. This gives the protein CASSLQGVNSPLHF.

This clonotype was seen ten or more times. The chain links TRBV28 to TRBJ2-7, with no clear D. Germline loops: CDR1 MDHEN, CDR2 SYDVKM. CDR3 length: 11 residues. Trimming left V 10 bases short and J 3 bases short, with 10 bases between. CDR3 DNA sequence: TGTGCCACCTCCTGGAACTACGAGCAGTACTTC. Amino acid sequence: CATSWNYEQYF.

This clonotype was observed at least ten times. The V gene is TRBV15, the J gene TRBJ1-6; D gene unclear. The CDR3 is made up of 14 amino acids. Looked up from germline, CDR1 is LNHNV and CDR2 is YYDKDF (reference sequence). V was clipped by 3 bases and J by 8 bases, with 11 bases between them. Here the CDR3 reads CATSSLGRDSPLHF. The DNA of the CDR3 is TGTGCCACCAGCAGCCTAGGACGGGATTCACCCCTCCACTTT.

CDR3 nucleotides: TGCAGTGCTAGAGGACCACAGGGACAGCTTACTAGCGGGAGATCCAACGAGCAGTACTTC. Translated: CSARGPQGQLTSGRSNEQYF. The V gene is TRBV20-1, the J gene TRBJ2-7; TRBD2 matches at 11 bases. The CDR3 extends over 20 amino acids. From germline, CDR1 is DFQATT and CDR2 SNEGSKA (reference sequence). With V trimmed by 1 base and J by 5 bases, 22 bases remained unmatched.

This clonotype was seen repeatedly, ten times or more. V and J are TRBV28 and TRBJ1-2; 9 nucleotides align to TRBD1. Trimming cost V 6 bases and J 4 bases; bases outside gene matches: 9. This CDR3 comprises 15 residues. Per the germline V gene, CDR1 is MDHEN and CDR2 is SYDVKM. The CDR3 region is CASSSWTGAAYGYTF. The CDR3 region has the DNA TGTGCCAGCAGCTCATGGACAGGGGCGGCCTATGGCTACACCTTC.

The chain is built from TRBV19 and TRBJ1-5; TRBD1 might be the D (6 bases). The germline V gene has CDR1 LNHDA and CDR2 SQIVND (reference sequence). This CDR3 has 16 residues. V was shortened by 5 bases and J by 0 bases, with 14 bases between the two germline ends. As DNA, the CDR3 is TGTGCCAGTAGTTCCGGGACACTGTATAGCAATCAGCCCCAGCATTTT. Residues: CASSSGTLYSNQPQHF.

The genes are TRBV24-1 and TRBJ2-3, with D perhaps being TRBD1 or TRBD2 (6 bases each). The CDR3 length is 17 residues. Trimming cost V 2 bases and J 2 bases, with 16 bases left between them. Germline CDR1 KGHDR, CDR2 SFDVKD. The CDR3 DNA is TGTGCCACCAGTGATTCCGGGCGGGGACAAAACACAGATACGCAGTATTTT. It is translated as CATSDSGRGQNTDTQYF.

Only a few counts were recorded for this clonotype. The J gene is TRBJ2-7, the V gene TRBV6-1; D might be TRBD1 (6 bases). The CDR3 consists of 15 residues. The germline V gene encodes CDR1 MNHNS and CDR2 SASEGT. Trimming shortened V by 3 bases and J by 1 base, and 13 bases separated the two germline ends. The CDR3 bases are TGTGCCAGCAGTGAGGACAGAGCTGGATCCTACGAGCAGTACTTC. This gives the protein CASSEDRAGSYEQYF.

The chain uses TRBV6-1 and TRBJ2-2; TRBD1 aligns across 7 bases. Looked up from germline, CDR1 is MNHNS and CDR2 is SASEGT. The CDR3 consists of 14 residues. J was trimmed by 7 bases and V by 5 bases; bases with no gene match: 7. CDR3 bases: TGTGCCAGCAGTCTACAGGGGATTCTCGGGGAGCTGTTTTTT. Translated, it gives CASSLQGILGELFF.

This clonotype was detected ten times or more. The chain has TRBV12-3 or TRBV12-4 and TRBJ1-5, with D uncertain. This CDR3 contains 12 residues. V shed 2 bases and J shed 4 bases, with 3 bases lying between them. The CDR3 nucleotides are TGTGCCAGCAGTTTACAGAATCAGCCCCAGCATTTT. Amino acid sequence: CASSLQNQPQHF.

The chain combines TRBV15 with TRBJ2-2; unclear D gene. The CDR3 loop spans 13 amino acids. CDR1 and CDR2 from the germline V gene are LNHNV and YYDKDF (reference sequence). V gave up 4 bases and J gave up 3 bases, with 6 bases separating them. DNA of the CDR3: TGTGCCACCAGCAATCGGGACACCGGGGAGCTGTTTTTT. This encodes CATSNRDTGELFF.